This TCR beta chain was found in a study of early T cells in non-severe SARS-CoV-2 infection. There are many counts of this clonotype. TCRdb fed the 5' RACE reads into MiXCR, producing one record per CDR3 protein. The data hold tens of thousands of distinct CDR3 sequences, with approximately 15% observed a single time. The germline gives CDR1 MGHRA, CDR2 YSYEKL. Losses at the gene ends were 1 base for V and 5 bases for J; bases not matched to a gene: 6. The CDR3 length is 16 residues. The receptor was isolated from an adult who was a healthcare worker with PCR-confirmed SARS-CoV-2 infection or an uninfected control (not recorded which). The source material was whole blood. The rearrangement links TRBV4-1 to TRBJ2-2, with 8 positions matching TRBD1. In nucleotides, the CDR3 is TGCGCCAGCAGCCAAGGGGCTCAGGGGGCTACCGGGGAGCTGTTTTTT. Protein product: CASSQGAQGATGELFF.